Below, 5 T cell receptor beta chains from the same sample are listed, as sequenced in a study of tumour-infiltrating T cells in Burkitt lymphoma. Using immunoSEQ multiplex PCR, the repertoire was profiled, and TCRdb retains in-frame clones only, with some absent. The table shows some 6,500 clones, with roughly a tenth occurring only once. Sequencing input: tumor tissue. These receptors originate from a human donor with diffuse large B-cell lymphoma.

This clone has just a few counts. This chain connects TRBV2 to TRBJ2-3; 9 bases agree with TRBD1. The V and J ends lost 2 bases and 11 bases, in that order; junction bases with no gene match: 5. Per germline, CDR1 SNHLY and CDR2 FYNNEI. The CDR3 totals 13 residues. CDR3 sequence (DNA): TGTGCCAGCAGTGAATGGGACAGGGATCGGCAGTATTTT. Protein sequence: CASSEWDRDRQYF. The variable domain in full, with the rest retrieved from reference TRBV2 and TRBJ2-3, is EPEVTQTPSHQVTQMGQEVILRCVPISNHLYFYWYRQILGQKVEFLVSFYNNEISEKSEIFDDQFSVERPDGSNFTLKIRSTKLEDSAMYFCASSEWDRDRQYFGPGTRLTVL.

This clone was detected a few times. The V call is TRBV19, the J call TRBJ1-5; D is ambiguous. The CDR3 is made up of 14 amino acids. Germline loops: CDR1 LNHDA, CDR2 SQIVND (reference sequence). Between the trimmed V and J ends, which lost 5 bases and 5 bases, there was a span of 13 bases. DNA of the CDR3: TGTGCCAGTAGTGCCCCCCATGGGGATCAGCCCCAGCATTTT. This translates into CASSAPHGDQPQHF.

This rearrangement joins TRBV5-4 to TRBJ1-4, with TRBD1 identical over 8 bases. Trimming removed 4 bases from V and 8 bases from J; junction bases left unmatched: 7. The germline V gene encodes CDR1 SGHNT and CDR2 YYREEE (reference sequence). The CDR3 loop spans 14 amino acids. This CDR3 reads CASSMQGAGEKLFF. The CDR3 nucleotides read TGTGCCAGCAGCATGCAGGGGGCAGGGGAAAAACTGTTTTTT.

This clone is medium-sized by share. The CDR3 sequence is CASTGVQPTDTQYF. CDR3 in DNA: TGTGCCTCCACAGGGGTCCAACCCACAGATACGCAGTATTTT. The V and J genes are TRBV10-3 and TRBJ2-3; 7 bases are a match to TRBD1. CDR3 size: 14 residues. Germline V lookup: CDR1 ENHRY, CDR2 SYGVKD. V lost 11 bases to trimming and J lost 2 bases; unmatched junction nucleotides: 10.

V and J are TRBV4-2 and TRBJ1-2; a possible D gene is TRBD1 (6 bases). The CDR3 sequence is 15 residues long. Germline lookup yields CDR1 LGHNA and CDR2 YNFKEQ. With 1 base removed from V and 2 bases from J, the gap between germline ends came to 11 bases. In DNA, the CDR3 is TGTGCCAGCAGCCAAGGGGGGGGGCAAAACTATGGCTACACCTTC. Its translation is CASSQGGGQNYGYTF.